Listed below are T cell receptor beta chains from one sample, sequenced in a study of blood T cells in healthy people across ages. Each CDR3 protein is one row after TCRdb ran MiXCR on the 5' RACE reads. Here the sample spans hundreds of thousands of distinct CDR3 sequences, nearly 25% being singletons. The sample also formed part of further work on T cells of mothers and their children.

Sequenced material: blood. The source is a boy aged 10-17 years in good health. Both conserved end residues are part of each CDR3. D genes are given only for firm matches. Size is omitted from some rows. Given values are once, few, many or a class for expanded clones.

cdr3_nt,cdr3_aa,j_call,d_call,v_call,clone_size
TGCAGCGTTGATTCATCGCTAGCGGGAGAAGAGACCCAGTACTTC,CSVDSSLAGEETQYF,TRBJ2-5,TRBD2,TRBV29-1,-
TGCGCCAGCAGCCTCTTAGCGGGAGGGCTTGCCGGGGAGCTGTTTTTT,CASSLLAGGLAGELFF,TRBJ2-2,TRBD2,TRBV4-3,-
TGTGCCAGTAGTTTCATAGCGGGGGGAAACTATGCCACAGATACGCAGTATTTT,CASSFIAGGNYATDTQYF,TRBJ2-3,TRBD2,TRBV19,-
TGTGCCAGCAGCTTAGGACCAGAGCGGGGACTTTTTCGGGAGCAGTACTTC,CASSLGPERGLFREQYF,TRBJ2-7,TRBD2,TRBV7-9,-
TGTGCCAGCAGACCTGTCCCGGGGGATGAGCAGTTCTTC,CASRPVPGDEQFF,TRBJ2-1,-,TRBV12-3/TRBV12-4,few
TGTGCCAGCAGTGCCCCCTCCGGGACAGCTTCCTACGAGCAGTACTTC,CASSAPSGTASYEQYF,TRBJ2-7,TRBD1,TRBV25-1,-
TGCGCCAGCAGCCAGAACAGGGTGTTGGGGGAGCTGTTTTTT,CASSQNRVLGELFF,TRBJ2-2,-,TRBV4-3,few
TGCGCCAGCAGCTTGCAGGGGGGCCTCACTGAAGCTTTCTTT,CASSLQGGLTEAFF,TRBJ1-1,TRBD1,TRBV5-1,few
TGCAGTGCTAAGCCGGGACTAGCGCCAGGAGTGCACGAGCAGTACTTC,CSAKPGLAPGVHEQYF,TRBJ2-7,TRBD2,TRBV20-1,once
TGTGCCAGCAGCCAACACCAAAACTACGAGCAGTACTTC,CASSQHQNYEQYF,TRBJ2-7,-,TRBV4-2,few
TGTGCCAGTAGTTTGAGTCCAGATACGCAGTATTTT,CASSLSPDTQYF,TRBJ2-3,-,TRBV27,many
TGTGCCAGCAGTGAAGCGGGGGGGCCAAACAATGAGCGGTTCTTC,CASSEAGGPNNERFF,TRBJ2-1,-,TRBV2,-
TGTGCCAGCAAAAGACCTCGACTAGCGGGGGGGTACAATGAGCAGTTCTTC,CASKRPRLAGGYNEQFF,TRBJ2-1,TRBD2,TRBV6-2/TRBV6-3,-
TGCAGTGCTCCCGGGACAGGGAAAGAGACCCAGTACTTC,CSAPGTGKETQYF,TRBJ2-5,TRBD1,TRBV20-1,once
TGCGCCAGCAGCTTCGGAACAGACAGCACAGATACGCAGTATTTT,CASSFGTDSTDTQYF,TRBJ2-3,-,TRBV5-1,-
TGCAGTGCTGGGAGCCGGGACCTCGAGAATGAAAAACTGTTTTTT,CSAGSRDLENEKLFF,TRBJ1-4,-,TRBV20-1,-
TGCAGCGGGGTTCAATTTGAGCAGTTCTTC,CSGVQFEQFF,TRBJ2-1,-,TRBV29-1,-
TGTGCCAGCAGCCGTACTAGCGGGAGGCCAGAGACCCAGTACTTC,CASSRTSGRPETQYF,TRBJ2-5,TRBD2,TRBV6-6,few
TGTGCCAGTAGCGACCCCACTGAAGCTTTCTTT,CASSDPTEAFF,TRBJ1-1,-,TRBV19,few
TGTGCCAGCTCTGCAGGGCGATGGGCTGAAGCTTTCTTT,CASSAGRWAEAFF,TRBJ1-1,-,TRBV28,-
TGTGCCAGCAGGACGGCCGGGACTAGCTCCTACAATGAGCAGTTCTTC,CASRTAGTSSYNEQFF,TRBJ2-1,TRBD2,TRBV28,-
TGTGCCATCAGTGAGTCTTGGTTCGACAGGACCCAAGGCAGGGACGAGCAGTACTTC,CAISESWFDRTQGRDEQYF,TRBJ2-7,-,TRBV10-3,-
TGTGTCAGCAGCCCGGGACTAGGAGCTCAGCGGGAGACCCAGTACTTC,CVSSPGLGAQRETQYF,TRBJ2-5,TRBD2,TRBV7-9,-
TGTGCCAGCAGCCGCGGAGAAGCCAAAAACATTCAGTACTTC,CASSRGEAKNIQYF,TRBJ2-4,-,TRBV7-9,-
TGCAGTGCCCCTACAACGCGGCAGGACACTGAAGCTTTCTTT,CSAPTTRQDTEAFF,TRBJ1-1,-,TRBV20-1,many
TGCGCCAGCAGCCCGGACTCCGGGACAGGGGTGTACGAGCAGTACTTC,CASSPDSGTGVYEQYF,TRBJ2-7,TRBD1,TRBV5-1,many
TGTGCCAGCAGTTCCCTTCAGTGGGCAGGGGGTCTCTCCTACGAGCAGTACTTC,CASSSLQWAGGLSYEQYF,TRBJ2-7,TRBD1,TRBV6-5,few
TGTGCCACCAAGACTAGCGGCAGCTCCTACAATGAGCAGTTCTTC,CATKTSGSSYNEQFF,TRBJ2-1,TRBD2,TRBV15,-
TGTGCCAGCAGTTTCGAACCAGGGGCATACAAAAACATTCAGTACTTC,CASSFEPGAYKNIQYF,TRBJ2-4,-,TRBV12-3/TRBV12-4,-
TGTGCCAGCGGACTTACAGGGGGCTTGTACGAGCAGTACTTC,CASGLTGGLYEQYF,TRBJ2-7,TRBD1,TRBV28,few
TGTGCCAGCAGCCCGCCGGGACTAGCGGGGTCCGGATGGACCCAGTACTTC,CASSPPGLAGSGWTQYF,TRBJ2-5,TRBD2,TRBV13,-
TGTGCCAGCAGTTACTCTAAGGGAGGGCCGAGCTCCTACAATGAGCAGTTCTTC,CASSYSKGGPSSYNEQFF,TRBJ2-1,TRBD2,TRBV6-5,few
TGTGCCAGCAGCTACCGACAGGGGACGAACATTCAGTACTTC,CASSYRQGTNIQYF,TRBJ2-4,TRBD1,TRBV7-9,few